What follows are 7 T cell receptor beta chains derived from one specimen sequenced in a study of early stage breast cancer tumors. Repertoires were generated with immunoSEQ multiplex PCR, while TCRdb's copy carries only in-frame clones and drops some. Counted here are some 70,000 clones, more than 60% occurring once; the ten biggest clones make up approximately 3.7%. Material: blood. Source of these receptors: a person in their sixties with breast cancer.

The J gene is TRBJ2-3, the V gene TRBV6-5; 7 bases are a match to TRBD2. From germline, CDR1 is MNHEY and CDR2 SVGAGI. V lost 4 bases to trimming and J lost 9 bases; unmatched junction nucleotides: 7. CDR3 size: 13 residues. In DNA, the CDR3 is TGTGCCAGCAGTTCCCCTGGGGAGGGGACGCAGTATTTT. It translates to CASSSPGEGTQYF.

The chain combines TRBV28 with TRBJ2-5; D not certain. In germline, CDR1 is MDHEN, CDR2 SYDVKM. The CDR3 contains 17 residues. V was pared by 3 bases and J by 0 bases, with 17 bases between. The CDR3 coding sequence is TGTGCCAGCAGTTTCAACTGGGGTGGCCGATACCAAGAGACCCAGTACTTC. This sequence encodes CASSFNWGGRYQETQYF.

This clone was counted between two and nine times. The genes are TRBV21-1 and TRBJ2-5; TRBD2, as called in the table, went unchecked against the DNA. TRBV21-1 has pseudogene status. CDR3 length: 15 residues. CDR3 region: CASSKAVSGGETQYF. For the CDR3, the DNA is TGTGCCAGCAGCAAAGCAGTTAGCGGGGGCGAGACCCAGTACTTC.

CDR3 region: CASTSGGGKNIQYF. The CDR3 DNA reads TGTGCCAGCACCAGTGGGGGGGGGAAAAACATTCAGTACTTC. The rearrangement links TRBV28 to TRBJ2-4, with 7 nucleotides matching TRBD2. The germline gives CDR1 MDHEN, CDR2 SYDVKM. V shed 7 bases, J shed 4 bases, and the junction held 7 bases outside the gene matches. CDR3 length: 14 residues.

The chain recombines TRBV7-9 with TRBJ1-5; tentatively, D is TRBD1 (5 bases). The CDR3 covers 15 residues. V was pared by 5 bases and J by 4 bases, with 15 bases between. From germline, CDR1 is SEHNR and CDR2 FQNEAQ (reference sequence). The CDR3 nucleotides read TGTGCCAGCAGCCGATGGGACGGTCAAAATCAGCCCCAGCATTTT. It specifies CASSRWDGQNQPQHF. Variable domain in full (rest from reference TRBV7-9 and TRBJ1-5): DTGVSQNPRHKITKRGQNVTFRCDPISEHNRLYWYRQTLGQGPEFLTYFQNEAQLEKSRLLSDRFSAERPKGSFSTLEIQRTEQGDSAMYLCASSRWDGQNQPQHFGDGTRLSIL.

The chain links TRBV7-3 to TRBJ1-2; no reliable D call. The germline gives CDR1 SGHTA, CDR2 FQGTGA. This CDR3 has 13 amino acids. Trimming cost V 1 base and J 6 bases, with 9 bases left between them. CDR3 sequence: CASSLMPGDGYTF. In DNA, the CDR3 is TGTGCCAGCAGCTTAATGCCAGGAGATGGCTACACCTTC.

The CDR3 region is CASGGQEVSYEQYF. In DNA form, the CDR3 reads TGTGCCAGCGGCGGACAGGAGGTTTCCTACGAGCAGTACTTC. The chain joins TRBV7-9 to TRBJ2-7; TRBD1 agrees at 7 bases. The germline V gene has CDR1 SEHNR and CDR2 FQNEAQ (reference sequence). The trim removed 8 bases at V and 1 base at J, leaving 8 bases unmatched. The CDR3 covers 14 residues.